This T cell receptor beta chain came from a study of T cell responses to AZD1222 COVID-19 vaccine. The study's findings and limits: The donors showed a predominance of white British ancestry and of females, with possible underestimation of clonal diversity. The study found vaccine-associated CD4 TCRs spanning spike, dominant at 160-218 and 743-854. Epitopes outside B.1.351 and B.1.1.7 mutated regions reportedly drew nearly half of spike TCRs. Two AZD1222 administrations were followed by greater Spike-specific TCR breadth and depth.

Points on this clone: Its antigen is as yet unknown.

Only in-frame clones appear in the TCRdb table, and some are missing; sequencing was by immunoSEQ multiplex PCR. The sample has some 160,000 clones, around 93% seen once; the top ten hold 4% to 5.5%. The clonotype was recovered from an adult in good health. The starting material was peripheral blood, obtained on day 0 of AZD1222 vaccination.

CDR3 protein: CATRQGGYGYTF. CDR3 nucleotide sequence: TGTGCCACCAGACAGGGGGGCTATGGCTACACCTTC. V is TRBV15 and J is TRBJ1-2; 8 nucleotides align to TRBD1. This CDR3 is built from 12 residues. Germline V gene lookup returns CDR1 LNHNV and CDR2 YYDKDF (reference sequence). The J segment lost 4 bases and the V segment lost 6 bases, leaving 1 base of the junction unmatched.